This TCR beta chain was found in a study of blood T cell repertoires in COVID-19. With V trimmed by 5 bases and J by 5 bases, 8 bases remained unmatched. The CDR3 is made up of 15 amino acids. Germline CDR1 and CDR2: MNHEY and SMNVEV (reference sequence). Using immunoSEQ multiplex PCR, the repertoire was profiled, and TCRdb retains in-frame clones only, with some absent. The sample carries approximately 210,000 clones, 70% to 85% recorded once. The V gene is TRBV27, the J gene TRBJ2-1, with 8 bases aligning to TRBD2. Input material: PBMCs or T cells enriched from blood (not recorded which). The source is a man between 35 and 55 years old who had recovered from COVID-19. The CDR3 reads CASSAPGTRHNEQFF. The CDR3 DNA sequence: TGTGCCAGCAGTGCTCCCGGGACTAGACACAATGAGCAGTTCTTC.